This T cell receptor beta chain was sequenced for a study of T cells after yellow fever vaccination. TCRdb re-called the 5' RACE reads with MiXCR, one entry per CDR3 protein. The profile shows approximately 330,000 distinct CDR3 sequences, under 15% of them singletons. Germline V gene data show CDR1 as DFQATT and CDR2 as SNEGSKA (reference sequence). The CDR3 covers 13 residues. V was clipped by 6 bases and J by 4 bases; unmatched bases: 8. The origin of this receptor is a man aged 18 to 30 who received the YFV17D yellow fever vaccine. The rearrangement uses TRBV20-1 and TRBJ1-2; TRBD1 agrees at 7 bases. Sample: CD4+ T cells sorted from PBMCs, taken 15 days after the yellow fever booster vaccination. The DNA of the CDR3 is TGCAGTGCACGGGACAGAAGCCCCTATGGCTACACCTTC. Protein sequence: CSARDRSPYGYTF.